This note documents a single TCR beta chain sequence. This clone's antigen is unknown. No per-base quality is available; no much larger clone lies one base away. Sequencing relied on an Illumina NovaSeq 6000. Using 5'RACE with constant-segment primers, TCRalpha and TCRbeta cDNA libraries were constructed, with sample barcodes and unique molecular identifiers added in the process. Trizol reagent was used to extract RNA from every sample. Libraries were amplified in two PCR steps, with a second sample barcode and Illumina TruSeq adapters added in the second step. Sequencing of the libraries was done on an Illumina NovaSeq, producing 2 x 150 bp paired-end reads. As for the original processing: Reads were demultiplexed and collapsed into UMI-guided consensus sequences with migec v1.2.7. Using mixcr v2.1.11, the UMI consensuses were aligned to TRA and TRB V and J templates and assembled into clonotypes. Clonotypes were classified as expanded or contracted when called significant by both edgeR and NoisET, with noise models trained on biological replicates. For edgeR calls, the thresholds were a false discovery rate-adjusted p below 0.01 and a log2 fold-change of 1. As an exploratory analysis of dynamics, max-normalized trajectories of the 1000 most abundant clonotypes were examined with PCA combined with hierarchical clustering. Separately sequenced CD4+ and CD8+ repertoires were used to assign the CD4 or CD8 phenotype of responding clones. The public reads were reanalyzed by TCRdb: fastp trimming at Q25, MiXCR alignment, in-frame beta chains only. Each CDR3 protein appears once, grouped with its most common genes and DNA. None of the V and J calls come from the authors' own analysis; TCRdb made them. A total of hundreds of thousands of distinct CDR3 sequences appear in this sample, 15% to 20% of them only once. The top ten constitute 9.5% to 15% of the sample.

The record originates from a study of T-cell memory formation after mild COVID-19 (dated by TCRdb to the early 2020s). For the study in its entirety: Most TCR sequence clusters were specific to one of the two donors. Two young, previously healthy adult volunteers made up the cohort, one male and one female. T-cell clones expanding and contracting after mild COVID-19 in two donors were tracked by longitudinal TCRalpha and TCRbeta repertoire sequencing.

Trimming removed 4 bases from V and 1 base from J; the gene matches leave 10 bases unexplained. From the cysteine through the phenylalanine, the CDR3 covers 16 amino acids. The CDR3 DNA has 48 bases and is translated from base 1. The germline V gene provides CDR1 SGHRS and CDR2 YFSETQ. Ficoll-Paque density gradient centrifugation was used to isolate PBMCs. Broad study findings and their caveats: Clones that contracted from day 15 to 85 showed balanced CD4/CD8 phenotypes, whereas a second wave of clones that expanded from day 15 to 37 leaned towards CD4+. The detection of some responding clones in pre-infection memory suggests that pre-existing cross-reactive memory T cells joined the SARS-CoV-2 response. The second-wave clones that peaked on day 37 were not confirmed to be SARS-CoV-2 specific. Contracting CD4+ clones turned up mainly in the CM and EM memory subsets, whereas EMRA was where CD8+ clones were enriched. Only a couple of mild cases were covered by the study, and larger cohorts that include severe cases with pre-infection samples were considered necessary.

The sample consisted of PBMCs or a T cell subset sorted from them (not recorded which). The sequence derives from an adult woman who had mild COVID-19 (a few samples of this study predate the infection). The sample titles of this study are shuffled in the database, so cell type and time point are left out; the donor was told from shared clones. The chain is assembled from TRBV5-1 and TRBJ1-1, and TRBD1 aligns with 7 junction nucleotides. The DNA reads TGCGCCAGCAGCCCCGAAGGCGGGACAGCGAACACTGAAGCTTTCTTT. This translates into CASSPEGGTANTEAFF.